Listed below are T cell receptor beta chains from one sample, sequenced in a study of technical replicates of blood from a few donors. Profiling relied on immunoSEQ multiplex PCR, and the TCRdb table lists in-frame clones only, not all of them. The data contain 62,000 or so clones, 80% to 90% of them singletons. Sequencing was performed on PBMCs. Source of these receptors: a human donor in good health. Some clones in this sample may be carry-over from other donors' samples. Both conserved end residues are part of each CDR3. The D gene is left open where the match is weak. The size field is filled for only some rows; it gives once, few, many or a size class.

J | D | size | V | CDR3 | DNA
TRBJ1-2 | . | . | TRBV7-2 | CASRTDSYGYTF | TGTGCCAGCAGGACGGACAGTTATGGCTACACCTTC
TRBJ1-2 | TRBD1 | . | TRBV5-1 | CASSLDTGVGGYTF | TGCGCCAGCAGCTTGGATACAGGGGTCGGTGGCTACACCTTC
TRBJ1-5 | TRBD1 | . | TRBV7-9 | CASSFEGAGQPQHF | TGTGCCAGCAGCTTCGAGGGGGCGGGACAGCCCCAGCATTTT
TRBJ2-7 | . | . | TRBV18 | CASSPQPVQAYEQYF | TGTGCCAGCTCACCACAGCCGGTGCAGGCCTACGAGCAGTACTTC
TRBJ1-1 | . | . | TRBV7-2 | CASSRRKGDSAFF | TGTGCCAGCAGCCGGCGAAAAGGGGATTCGGCTTTCTTT
TRBJ2-7 | . | . | TRBV18 | CASSPGQNYEQYF | TGTGCCAGCTCACCTGGACAGAACTACGAGCAGTACTTC
TRBJ1-3 | TRBD1 | . | TRBV18 | CASSPLQTGSSGNTIYF | TGTGCCAGCTCACCCCTTCAGACAGGGAGTTCTGGAAACACCATATATTTT
TRBJ2-2 | . | once | TRBV11-3 | CASSPFEDTGELFF | TGTGCCAGCAGCCCCTTTGAGGACACCGGGGAGCTGTTTTTT
TRBJ1-1 | TRBD1 | . | TRBV19 | CASGGDRMNTEAFF | TGTGCCAGTGGGGGGGACAGGATGAACACTGAAGCTTTCTTT
TRBJ1-1 | TRBD1 | few | TRBV7-3 | CASSSAGGAFAEAFF | TGTGCCAGCAGCTCCGCAGGGGGCGCTTTTGCTGAAGCTTTCTTT
TRBJ2-1 | TRBD2 | . | TRBV6-1 | CASSEAGLADFYNEQFF | TGTGCCAGCAGTGAAGCGGGACTAGCGGACTTCTACAATGAGCAGTTCTTC
TRBJ2-1 | TRBD2 | once | TRBV4-2 | CASSQIKTSGDQINEQFF | TGTGCCAGCAGCCAAATAAAGACTAGCGGGGATCAGATCAATGAGCAGTTCTTC
TRBJ2-2 | . | once | TRBV5-4 | CASSLVSKNTGELFF | TGTGCCAGCAGCTTGGTGTCTAAGAACACCGGGGAGCTGTTTTTT
TRBJ1-2 | . | . | TRBV5-1 | CASRTGMVGGYTF | TGCGCCAGCAGGACAGGAATGGTAGGAGGCTACACCTTC
TRBJ2-5 | TRBD1 | . | TRBV2 | CASSDQGGAETQYF | TGTGCCAGCAGTGATCAAGGGGGCGCCGAGACCCAGTACTTC
TRBJ2-1 | . | . | TRBV5-4 | CASSLFRTDGDEQFF | TGTGCCAGCAGCTTATTCCGGACTGACGGGGATGAGCAGTTCTTC
TRBJ2-2 | . | . | TRBV19 | CASSIRRSAGELFF | TGTGCCAGTAGTATTAGGAGGTCCGCTGGGGAGCTGTTTTTT
TRBJ2-7 | . | . | TRBV5-6 | CASSPDPGRWNEQYF | TGTGCCAGCAGCCCGGACCCAGGGCGATGGAACGAGCAGTACTTC
TRBJ1-5 | . | . | TRBV28 | CASSLYGNSNQPQHF | TGTGCCAGCAGTTTATACGGGAATAGCAATCAGCCCCAGCATTTT
TRBJ2-5 | TRBD2 | . | TRBV5-1 | CASKPGGGRETQYF | TGCGCCAGCAAGCCCGGGGGAGGGCGGGAGACCCAGTACTTC
TRBJ2-7 | . | . | TRBV12-5 | CASGGQYYEQYF | TGTGCTAGTGGTGGACAGTACTACGAGCAGTACTTC
TRBJ1-4 | TRBD1 | . | TRBV30 | CAWSVYRGREKLFF | TGTGCCTGGAGTGTGTACAGGGGGCGTGAAAAACTGTTTTTT
TRBJ2-7 | . | . | TRBV25-1 | CASSESYRESRQYF | TGTGCCAGCAGTGAATCGTACAGGGAGTCCCGCCAGTACTTC
TRBJ1-1 | TRBD1 | . | TRBV6-1 | CASRTGGNTEAFF | TGTGCCAGCAGGACAGGGGGGAACACTGAAGCTTTCTTT
TRBJ1-1 | . | . | TRBV4-3 | CASSQANTIMNTEAFF | TGCGCCAGCAGCCAAGCAAACACAATAATGAACACTGAAGCTTTCTTT
TRBJ2-1 | . | . | TRBV18 | CASSPGGQGEQFF | TGTGCCAGCTCACCGGGGGGTCAAGGTGAGCAGTTCTTC
TRBJ2-5 | . | . | TRBV6-1 | CASSDWSLEETQYF | TGTGCCAGCAGCGACTGGAGCTTGGAGGAGACCCAGTACTTC
TRBJ1-4 | . | . | TRBV30 | CAWSGAPRQLDEKLFF | TGTGCCTGGAGTGGAGCACCGAGACAACTGGATGAAAAACTGTTTTTT
TRBJ1-2 | . | once | TRBV25-1 | CASSAPGVNYGYTF | TGTGCCAGCAGCGCACCCGGGGTTAACTATGGCTACACCTTC
TRBJ1-5 | . | . | TRBV16 | CASSTGNSNQPQHF | TGTGCCAGCAGCACAGGGAATAGCAATCAGCCCCAGCATTTT
TRBJ1-5 | . | . | TRBV18 | CASSPAGGNQPQHF | TGTGCCAGCTCCCCGGCCGGGGGGAATCAGCCCCAGCATTTT
TRBJ1-1 | . | . | TRBV7-3 | CASSPGPSRDTEAFF | TGTGCCAGCAGCCCGGGCCCTTCCAGGGACACTGAAGCTTTCTTT
TRBJ2-1 | TRBD2 | . | TRBV7-9 | CASTPSGRYGNEQFF | TGTGCCAGCACCCCTAGCGGGAGGTATGGCAATGAGCAGTTCTTC
TRBJ1-1 | TRBD1 | . | TRBV5-1 | CASSYRTGRPNTEAFF | TGCGCCAGCAGCTACCGGACAGGGCGCCCGAACACTGAAGCTTTCTTT
TRBJ1-6 | . | few | TRBV11-2 | CASSFYTGGNSPLHF | TGTGCCAGCAGCTTCTACACTGGCGGTAATTCACCCCTCCACTTT